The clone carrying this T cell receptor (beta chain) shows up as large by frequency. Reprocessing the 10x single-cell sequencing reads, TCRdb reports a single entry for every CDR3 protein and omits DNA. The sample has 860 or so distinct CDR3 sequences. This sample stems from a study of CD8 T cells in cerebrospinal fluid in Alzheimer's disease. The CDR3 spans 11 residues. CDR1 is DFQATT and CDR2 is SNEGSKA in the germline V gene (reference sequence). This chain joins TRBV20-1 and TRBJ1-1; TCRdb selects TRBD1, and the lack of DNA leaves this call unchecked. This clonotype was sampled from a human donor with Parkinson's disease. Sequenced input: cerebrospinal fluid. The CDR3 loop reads CSARVGQKAFF.